Listed here are 30 T cell receptor beta chains from one sample, sequenced in a study of control samples from healthy donors and cancer patients. Only in-frame clones appear in the TCRdb table, and some are missing; sequencing was by immunoSEQ multiplex PCR. Of 40,000 to 55,000 clones listed, 70% to 75% are singletons. Sequenced material: formalin-fixed, paraffin-embedded tissue. These TCRs come from a male donor with melanoma.

V is TRBV14 and J is TRBJ1-2; 7 nucleotides line up with TRBD1. The germline CDR1 and CDR2 sequences are SGHDN and FVKESK. The CDR3 loop spans 15 amino acids. Germline trimming cut 3 bases from V and 2 bases from J; bases unmatched to any gene: 6. In nucleotides, the CDR3 is TGTGCCAGCAGCCATTTGACAGGGAAGAACTATGGCTACACCTTC. Its protein is CASSHLTGKNYGYTF.

This clone was counted only a few times. The rearrangement links TRBV7-9 to TRBJ2-2, with D possibly TRBD2 on 5 matching bases. The CDR3 contains 15 residues. Trimming removed 1 base at V and 3 bases at J, with 9 bases between. Germline loops: CDR1 SEHNR, CDR2 FQNEAQ (reference sequence). CDR3 in DNA: TGTGCCAGCAGCTTAGAACTAGTATACACCGGGGAGCTGTTTTTT. Encoded protein: CASSLELVYTGELFF.

The chain joins TRBV15 to TRBJ2-6, with D perhaps TRBD2 (5 bases). The germline V gene encodes CDR1 LNHNV and CDR2 YYDKDF (reference sequence). The CDR3 has 18 amino acids. The V end lost 1 base, the J end lost 0 bases, and 13 bases lay between the germline ends. Here the CDR3 reads CATSRAGGLLSGANVLTF. The CDR3 DNA sequence: TGTGCCACCAGCAGAGCGGGCGGGTTGCTCTCTGGGGCCAACGTCCTGACTTTC.

V is TRBV5-6 and J is TRBJ1-2, with TRBD1 matching 9 bases. This CDR3 contains 14 residues. Germline V gene sequence: CDR1 SGHDT, CDR2 YYEEEE. Trimming removed 0 bases from V and 4 bases from J; junction bases left unmatched: 1. The CDR3 DNA reads as TGTGCCAGCAGCTTGGAACAGGGGGCCTATGGCTACACCTTC. This translates into CASSLEQGAYGYTF.

The chain is built from TRBV19 and TRBJ2-7; D is ambiguous. The length of the CDR3 is 15 residues. Germline loops: CDR1 LNHDA, CDR2 SQIVND (reference sequence). V lost 7 bases to trimming and J lost 0 bases, with 16 bases between them. CDR3 sequence: CASTRALQGSYEQYF. DNA for the CDR3: TGTGCCAGTACCCGGGCCCTCCAAGGCTCCTACGAGCAGTACTTC.

The rearrangement links TRBV2 to TRBJ2-2, with D tentatively TRBD1 (6 bases). The germline V gene has CDR1 SNHLY and CDR2 FYNNEI. V was cut by 6 bases and J by 0 bases, with 8 bases left in between. CDR3 size: 14 residues. The CDR3 sequence: CASRGHTNTGELFF. The CDR3 nucleotides are TGTGCCAGCAGGGGACATACGAACACCGGGGAGCTGTTTTTT.

The rearrangement links TRBV9 to TRBJ2-1; maybe TRBD2 (6 bases). Per germline, CDR1 SGDLS and CDR2 YYNGEE. CDR3 length equals 16 residues. The ends were cut back, 4 bases at V and 2 bases at J, with 16 bases in the middle. The CDR3 loop is CASSLISGSTYNEQFF. Written as DNA, the CDR3 is TGTGCCAGCAGCCTTATTAGCGGTAGCACCTACAATGAGCAGTTCTTC.

The V gene is TRBV24-1, the J gene TRBJ2-7; TRBD2 aligns across 8 bases. This CDR3 comprises 13 residues. Germline CDR1 reads KGHDR; CDR2 reads SFDVKD. The trim removed 8 bases at V and 4 bases at J, leaving 6 bases unmatched. The CDR3 nucleotides are TGTGCCACCAAACCTATAGCGGGATACGAGCAGTACTTC. It yields the protein CATKPIAGYEQYF.

The CDR3 sequence is CASSLQGSGNTIYF. CDR3 DNA sequence: TGTGCCAGCAGCTTACAGGGTTCTGGAAACACCATATATTTT. This chain connects TRBV5-6 to TRBJ1-3, with D possibly TRBD1 on 6 matching bases. Trimming removed 2 bases at V and 1 base at J, with 7 bases between. This CDR3 has 14 amino acids. Germline V CDR1 and CDR2: SGHDT, YYEEEE.

This clone turned up a few times. The rearrangement joins TRBV18 to TRBJ2-1; no clear D gene. CDR3 length equals 11 residues. Germline CDR1 and CDR2: KGHSH and LQKENI. Trimming removed 5 bases at V and 8 bases at J, with 7 bases between. CDR3 nucleotides: TGTGCCAGCTCAGTCGCGGATGAGCAGTTCTTC. Protein sequence: CASSVADEQFF.

The chain carries TRBV5-6 and TRBJ2-2; a weak D match, TRBD1 (6 bases). CDR1 SGHDT and CDR2 YYEEEE come from the germline V gene. V gave up 0 bases and J gave up 3 bases, with 9 bases separating them. There are 15 residues in the CDR3. CDR3 nucleotides: TGTGCCAGCAGCTTGGCCCGACAGGACACCGGGGAGCTGTTTTTT. As protein: CASSLARQDTGELFF.

This sequence joins TRBV10-3 and TRBJ2-7; TRBD1 aligns across 10 bases. J lost 5 bases, V lost 8 bases, and 9 bases had no gene match. Per the germline V gene, CDR1 is ENHRY and CDR2 is SYGVKD. The CDR3 loop spans 14 amino acids. This CDR3 is CAIRSDRGLNEQYF. CDR3 DNA: TGTGCCATCCGGTCCGACAGGGGGCTTAACGAGCAGTACTTC.

This sequence joins TRBV11-2 and TRBJ2-2, with 10 positions matching TRBD2. Trimming cost V 5 bases and J 2 bases; bases outside gene matches: 5. The CDR3 runs 16 residues. Germline assignment: CDR1 SGHAT and CDR2 FQNNGV. In DNA, the CDR3 is TGTGCCAGCAGCCCCCGGACTAGCGGAAACACCGGGGAGCTGTTTTTT. Its translation: CASSPRTSGNTGELFF.

In nucleotides, the CDR3 is TGTGCCAGCAGCCCGAGGGGGGCGGCTGGGGCCAACGTCCTGACTTTC. Protein sequence: CASSPRGAAGANVLTF. The chain has TRBV5-4 and TRBJ2-6; D possibly uses TRBD1 or TRBD2 (6 bases each). This CDR3 has 16 residues. CDR1 is SGHNT, CDR2 YYREEE, per germline (reference sequence). Trimming shortened V by 4 bases and J by 2 bases, and 13 bases separated the two germline ends. Full variable domain (outside the CDR3, taken from reference TRBV5-4 and TRBJ2-6): ETGVTQSPTHLIKTRGQQVTLRCSSQSGHNTVSWYQQALGQGPQFIFQYYREEENGRGNFPPRFSGLQFPNYSSELNVNALELDDSALYLCASSPRGAAGANVLTFGAGSRLTVL.

The chain has TRBV4-1 and TRBJ1-5, with 8 positions matching TRBD1. Per the germline V gene, CDR1 is MGHRA and CDR2 is YSYEKL. V gave up 0 bases and J gave up 5 bases; unmatched junction bases: 6. This CDR3 has 16 amino acids. The CDR3 loop reads CASSQEVYRGDQPQHF. Here the CDR3 DNA reads TGCGCCAGCAGCCAAGAAGTCTACAGGGGGGATCAGCCCCAGCATTTT.

Regarding this clone: One end of the junction fails to match germline, which may point to a read error. The rearrangement uses TRBV28 and TRBJ2-7; 14 bases map to TRBD2. The germline CDR1 and CDR2 sequences are MDHEN and SYDVKM. This CDR3 region has 17 residues. Written as DNA, the CDR3 is TGTGCCAGCAGTTCCCGACTAGCGGGAGGGCTCTCCTCCGAGCAGTACTTC. Residues: CASSSRLAGGLSSEQYF.

This chain links TRBV18 with TRBJ2-3; D call uncertain. Per the germline V gene, CDR1 is KGHSH and CDR2 is LQKENI. The V and J ends lost 2 bases and 4 bases respectively, with 7 bases between them. The length of the CDR3 is 13 residues. Here the CDR3 DNA reads TGTGCCAGCTCACCATCGACGCCAGATACGCAGTATTTT. Amino acid sequence: CASSPSTPDTQYF.

The chain joins TRBV14 to TRBJ2-5; D possibly matches TRBD1 or TRBD2 (5 bases each). Looked up from germline, CDR1 is SGHDN and CDR2 is FVKESK. Trimming left V 4 bases short and J 5 bases short, with 17 bases between. The CDR3 has 15 amino acids. The CDR3 loop reads CASSLNTGRGETQYF. The CDR3 nucleotides are TGTGCCAGCAGCCTTAACACGGGGCGTGGGGAGACCCAGTACTTC.

This sequence joins TRBV7-9 and TRBJ1-1; D possibly corresponds to TRBD1 (5 bases). The CDR3 runs 13 residues. The germline V gene has CDR1 SEHNR and CDR2 FQNEAQ (reference sequence). V was clipped by 5 bases and J by 7 bases, with 14 bases between them. CDR3 residues: CASSRGDRGEAFF. CDR3 DNA sequence: TGTGCCAGCAGCCGAGGGGACCGGGGTGAAGCTTTCTTT.

This chain joins TRBV7-9 and TRBJ1-2, with a tentative D call TRBD1 (5 bases). The ends were cut back, 5 bases at V and 14 bases at J, with 12 bases in the middle. This CDR3 spans 10 amino acids. Per germline, CDR1 SEHNR and CDR2 FQNEAQ (reference sequence). CDR3 sequence (DNA): TGTGCCAGCAGCACCGACAGCTTTACCTTC. Its protein product is CASSTDSFTF.

This clone has only one observation. The chain carries TRBV5-4 and TRBJ2-5, with TRBD1 matching over 9 bases. Trimming removed 4 bases from V and 2 bases from J; junction bases left unmatched: 6. The V gene's germline CDR1 is SGHNT and CDR2 YYREEE (reference sequence). CDR3 length: 15 residues. CDR3 coding DNA: TGTGCCAGCAGCACCCGACAGGGGGATCAAGAGACCCAGTACTTC. Translated, it gives CASSTRQGDQETQYF.

This rearrangement joins TRBV7-9 to TRBJ2-2; no clear D gene. The CDR3 has 15 amino acids. V gave up 5 bases and J gave up 3 bases, with 13 bases separating them. CDR1 and CDR2 from the germline V gene are SEHNR and FQNEAQ (reference sequence). The CDR3 region has the DNA TGTGCCAGCAGCCTCCATGGGTCGTACACCGGGGAGCTGTTTTTT. Protein sequence: CASSLHGSYTGELFF.

This clone was detected only a few times. The chain links TRBV25-1 to TRBJ2-1; no definite D call. The V gene lost 2 bases and the J gene lost 0 bases, with 17 bases spanning the gap. Germline V gives CDR1 MGHDK, CDR2 SYGVNS. The CDR3 consists of 18 residues. CDR3 coding DNA: TGTGCCAGCAGTGAAACCCTGGTCGGCGGTCCCTCCTACAATGAGCAGTTCTTC. It translates to CASSETLVGGPSYNEQFF.

The V call is TRBV25-1, the J call TRBJ2-7, with D possibly matching TRBD2 (6 bases). The V gene lost 1 base and the J gene lost 7 bases, with 23 bases spanning the gap. Germline CDR1 MGHDK, CDR2 SYGVNS. The CDR3 is 17 amino acids. The DNA for the CDR3 is TGTGCCAGCAGTGAATCTCAGTGGCGGGACCCCTCGGGGGAGCAGTACTTC. Translating gives CASSESQWRDPSGEQYF.

This chain joins TRBV5-1 and TRBJ2-1, with D hard to call. V was trimmed by 0 bases and J by 13 bases, leaving 11 bases between them. The CDR3 sequence is 12 residues long. From germline, CDR1 is SGHRS and CDR2 YFSETQ. The CDR3 spells CASSLERTAQFF. The CDR3 nucleotides read TGCGCCAGCAGCTTGGAAAGAACAGCCCAGTTCTTC.

This clone appeared a few times. This sequence joins TRBV18 and TRBJ2-1; TRBD1 matches 7 bases. The germline CDR1 and CDR2 sequences are KGHSH and LQKENI. V lost 0 bases, J lost 2 bases, and 7 bases stayed unmatched. There are 17 residues in the CDR3. CDR3 sequence: CASSPPLAQGAYNEQFF. CDR3 nucleotides: TGTGCCAGCTCACCACCTCTGGCGCAGGGGGCCTACAATGAGCAGTTCTTC.

CDR3 DNA: TGTGCCAGCAGCAGGGACTTACAAGAGACCCAGTACTTC. Amino acid sequence: CASSRDLQETQYF. The V and J genes are TRBV14 and TRBJ2-5, with a possible D match to TRBD2 (6 bases). CDR3 size: 13 residues. Germline V CDR1 and CDR2: SGHDN, FVKESK. V was shortened by 5 bases and J by 2 bases, with 9 bases between the two germline ends. The full variable domain, rest sourced from reference TRBV14 and TRBJ2-5, is EAGVTQFPSHSVIEKGQTVTLRCDPISGHDNLYWYRRVMGKEIKFLLHFVKESKQDESGMPNNRFLAERTGGTYSTLKVQPAELEDSGVYFCASSRDLQETQYFGPGTRLLVL.

This clone was found once. The chain is built from TRBV7-9 and TRBJ2-2; D remains ambiguous. With 5 bases removed from V and 0 bases from J, the gap between germline ends came to 19 bases. This CDR3 spans 18 amino acids. Germline V lookup: CDR1 SEHNR, CDR2 FQNEAQ (reference sequence). The CDR3 spells CASSHPARKGTNTGELFF. The CDR3 coding sequence is TGTGCCAGCAGCCACCCCGCGAGAAAAGGAACGAACACCGGGGAGCTGTTTTTT. Full variable domain (remainder filled in from reference TRBV7-9 and TRBJ2-2): DTGVSQNPRHKITKRGQNVTFRCDPISEHNRLYWYRQTLGQGPEFLTYFQNEAQLEKSRLLSDRFSAERPKGSFSTLEIQRTEQGDSAMYLCASSHPARKGTNTGELFFGEGSRLTVL.

The genes are TRBV19 and TRBJ2-2, with D hard to call. Deletions cut 3 bases from V and 4 bases from J, with 9 bases between. Germline V CDR1 and CDR2: LNHDA, SQIVND (reference sequence). The CDR3 covers 14 residues. The CDR3 DNA is TGTGCCAGTAGTATCTCCCGGATCACCGGGGAGCTGTTTTTT. Its protein is CASSISRITGELFF.

V gene TRBV5-1 combines with J gene TRBJ2-7; TRBD1 matches at 8 bases. The CDR3 has 14 residues. The germline gives CDR1 SGHRS, CDR2 YFSETQ. V gave up 0 bases and J gave up 4 bases; unmatched junction bases: 3. CDR3 sequence: CASSLGGQEYEQYF. The CDR3 nucleotides read TGCGCCAGCAGCTTGGGGGGACAGGAGTACGAGCAGTACTTC.